This is a list of T cell receptor beta chains from one sample in a study of long-term antiretroviral therapy in people with HIV. Assay used: immunoSEQ multiplex PCR; TCRdb lists only in-frame clones, some missing. The table shows around 30,000 clones, with roughly 92% occurring only once. This material consisted of unsorted PBMCs, taken 6.2 years after starting antiretroviral therapy. The receptors were sampled from a middle-aged man with HIV. CDR3s include the opening cysteine and the closing phenylalanine or tryptophan. D genes are given only for firm matches. Size tells how often a clone was seen (once, few, many) or the class of an expanded clone, and some rows leave it out.

TRBJ2-7,TRBV12-5,-,-,CASAKAGVHYEQYF,TGTGCTAGTGCCAAAGCCGGAGTTCACTACGAGCAGTACTTC
TRBJ2-1,TRBV20-1,-,-,CSAKSSYEQFF,TGCAGTGCCAAATCTAGCTATGAGCAGTTCTTC
TRBJ1-2,TRBV21-1,-,-,CATIERTGNYGYTF,TGTGCCACTATCGAGAGGACCGGGAACTATGGCTACACCTTC
TRBJ1-1,TRBV13,-,-,CASSNRDEAFF,TGTGCCAGCAGCAACCGGGACGAGGCTTTCTTT
TRBJ2-1,TRBV7-2,-,TRBD2,CASSPDSSGIMYEQFF,TGTGCCAGCAGCCCAGACTCTAGCGGGATAATGTATGAGCAGTTCTTC
TRBJ1-1,TRBV5-4,-,-,CASSETGGGLNTEAFF,TGTGCCAGCAGCGAAACAGGTGGGGGGTTGAACACTGAAGCTTTCTTT
TRBJ1-4,TRBV19,once,-,CASSRGLGTSNEKLFF,TGTGCCAGTAGCCGCGGTCTGGGGACTTCTAATGAAAAACTGTTTTTT
TRBJ2-7,TRBV5-8,-,-,CASSLVGPYYEQYF,TGTGCCAGCAGCCTGGTGGGACCGTATTACGAGCAGTACTTC
TRBJ2-7,TRBV2,-,TRBD1,CASGGQGVYEQYF,TGTGCCAGCGGGGGACAGGGGGTCTACGAGCAGTACTTC
TRBJ2-3,TRBV5-1,-,TRBD1,CASRLGTGSSMADTQYF,TGCGCCAGCAGACTAGGGACAGGGTCGTCGATGGCAGATACGCAGTATTTT
TRBJ1-1,TRBV30,-,TRBD1,CAWSPSAGGKSEAFF,TGTGCCTGGAGCCCCAGCGCAGGGGGTAAGAGCGAAGCTTTCTTT
TRBJ2-3,TRBV7-8,-,-,CASSPSSMGYTQYF,TGTGCCAGCAGCCCTAGCAGCATGGGTTATACGCAGTATTTT
TRBJ2-7,TRBV7-9,-,TRBD1,CASSRDSLYEQYF,TGTGCCAGCAGCAGGGACAGCTTGTACGAGCAGTACTTC
TRBJ2-7,TRBV29-1,-,TRBD1,CSVDAQGERYEQYF,TGCAGCGTAGACGCACAGGGGGAAAGGTACGAGCAGTACTTC